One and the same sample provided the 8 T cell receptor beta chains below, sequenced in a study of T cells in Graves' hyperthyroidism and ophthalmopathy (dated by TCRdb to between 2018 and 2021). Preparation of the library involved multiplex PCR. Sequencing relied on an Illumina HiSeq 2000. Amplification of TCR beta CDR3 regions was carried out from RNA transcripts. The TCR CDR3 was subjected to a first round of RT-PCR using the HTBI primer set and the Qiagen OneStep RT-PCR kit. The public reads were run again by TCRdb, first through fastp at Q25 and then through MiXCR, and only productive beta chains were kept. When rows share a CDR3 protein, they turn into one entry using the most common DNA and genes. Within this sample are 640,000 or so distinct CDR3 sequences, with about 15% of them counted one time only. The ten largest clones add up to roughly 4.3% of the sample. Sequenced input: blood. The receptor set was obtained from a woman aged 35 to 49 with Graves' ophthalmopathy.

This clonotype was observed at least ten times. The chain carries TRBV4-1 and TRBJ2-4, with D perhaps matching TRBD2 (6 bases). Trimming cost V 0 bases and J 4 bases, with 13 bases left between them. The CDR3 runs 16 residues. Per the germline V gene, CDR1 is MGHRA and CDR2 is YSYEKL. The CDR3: CASSQDIREAKNIQYF. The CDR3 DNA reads TGCGCCAGCAGCCAAGATATCAGGGAGGCAAAAAACATTCAGTACTTC.

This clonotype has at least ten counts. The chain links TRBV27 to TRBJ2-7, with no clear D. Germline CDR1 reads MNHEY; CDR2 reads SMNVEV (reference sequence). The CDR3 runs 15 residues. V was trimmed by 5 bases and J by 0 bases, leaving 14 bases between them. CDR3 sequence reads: CASSPLGGSSYEQYF. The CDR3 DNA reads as TGTGCCAGCAGTCCCCTCGGTGGTTCCTCCTACGAGCAGTACTTC.

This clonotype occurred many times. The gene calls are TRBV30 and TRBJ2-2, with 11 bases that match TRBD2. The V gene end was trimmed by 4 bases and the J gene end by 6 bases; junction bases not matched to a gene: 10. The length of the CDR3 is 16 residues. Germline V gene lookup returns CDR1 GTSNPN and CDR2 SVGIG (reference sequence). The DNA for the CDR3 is TGTGCCTGGATCCCCTGGGGGACTAGCGGCCCCGGGGAGCTGTTTTTT. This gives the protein CAWIPWGTSGPGELFF.

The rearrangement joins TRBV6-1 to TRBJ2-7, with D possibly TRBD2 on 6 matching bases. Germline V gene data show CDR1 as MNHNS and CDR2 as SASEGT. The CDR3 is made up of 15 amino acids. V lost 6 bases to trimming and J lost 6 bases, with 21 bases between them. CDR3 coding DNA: TGTGCCAGCAGACCCGCCGGGACTTTTAGCGCCGAGCAGTACTTC. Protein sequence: CASRPAGTFSAEQYF.

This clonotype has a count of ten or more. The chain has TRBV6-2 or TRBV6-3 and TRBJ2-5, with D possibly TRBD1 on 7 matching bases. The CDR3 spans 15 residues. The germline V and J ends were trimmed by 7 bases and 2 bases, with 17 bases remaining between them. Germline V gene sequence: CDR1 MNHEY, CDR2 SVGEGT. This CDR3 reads CASTARGTEQETQYF. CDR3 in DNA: TGTGCCAGCACGGCCCGGGGGACAGAGCAAGAGACCCAGTACTTC.

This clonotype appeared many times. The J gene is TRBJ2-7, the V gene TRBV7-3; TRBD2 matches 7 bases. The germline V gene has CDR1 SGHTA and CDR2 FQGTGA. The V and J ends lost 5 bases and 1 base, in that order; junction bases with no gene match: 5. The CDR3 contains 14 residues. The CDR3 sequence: CASSPQAGSYEQYF. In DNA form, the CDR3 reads TGTGCCAGCAGCCCACAAGCGGGATCCTACGAGCAGTACTTC.

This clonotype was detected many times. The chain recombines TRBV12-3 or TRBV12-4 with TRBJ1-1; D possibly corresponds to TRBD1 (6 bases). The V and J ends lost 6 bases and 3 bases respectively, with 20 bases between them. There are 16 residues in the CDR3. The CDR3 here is CASSNPGGGADTEAFF. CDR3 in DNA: TGTGCCAGCAGCAACCCTGGCGGGGGCGCGGACACTGAAGCTTTCTTT.

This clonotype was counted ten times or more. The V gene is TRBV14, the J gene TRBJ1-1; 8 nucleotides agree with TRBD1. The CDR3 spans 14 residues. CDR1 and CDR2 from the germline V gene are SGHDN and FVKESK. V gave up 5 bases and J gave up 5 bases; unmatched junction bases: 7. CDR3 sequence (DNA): TGTGCCAGCAGCAGACAGGGGAGGGGAACTGAAGCTTTCTTT. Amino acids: CASSRQGRGTEAFF.